Listed here are 29 T cell receptor beta chains from one sample, sequenced in a study of beta chain features in type 1 diabetes. Findings and caveats of the study: In every one of the four CD4+ subsets, TCRB CDR3s were moderately but significantly shorter in Type 1 diabetes patients.

No antigen is known for these receptors. Every isolated RNA sample was fully reverse transcribed, so sequencing captured expressed TCRB transcripts. Here immunoSEQ multiplex PCR was the method, and the copy in TCRdb shows in-frame clones only, minus some. The sample has 250,000 to 300,000 clones; around 25% are singletons. The sequenced sample was naive CD4+ T cells from blood. The receptors derive from a woman in her twenties or thirties with type 1 diabetes.

The chain has TRBV2 and TRBJ1-2; the D is unclear. Germline V gene sequence: CDR1 SNHLY, CDR2 FYNNEI. The CDR3 is made up of 13 amino acids. The V and J ends lost 4 bases and 2 bases respectively, with 8 bases between them. Here the CDR3 reads CASSVGHNYGYTF. The DNA of the CDR3 is TGTGCCAGCAGTGTTGGGCACAACTATGGCTACACCTTC.

This clone was seen a handful of times. The chain combines TRBV9 with TRBJ2-3; 13 bases map to TRBD2. The CDR3 consists of 15 residues. Losses at the gene ends were 3 bases for V and 5 bases for J; bases not matched to a gene: 3. Germline V gives CDR1 SGDLS, CDR2 YYNGEE. The CDR3 here is CASSELAGGLDTQYF. The CDR3 DNA is TGTGCCAGCAGCGAACTAGCGGGAGGGTTAGATACGCAGTATTTT.

The chain is built from TRBV9 and TRBJ2-7, with D unresolved. Germline values: CDR1 SGDLS, CDR2 YYNGEE. The length of the CDR3 is 15 residues. Trimming cost V 0 bases and J 3 bases, with 13 bases left between them. The CDR3 bases are TGTGCCAGCAGCGTAGAAGGAGCGCCAATCTACGAGCAGTACTTC. Protein product: CASSVEGAPIYEQYF.

This clone has a handful of counts. This chain links TRBV7-3 with TRBJ2-1; 15 bases match TRBD2. Germline trimming cut 3 bases from V and 6 bases from J; bases unmatched to any gene: 3. This CDR3 has 16 amino acids. Germline CDR1 and CDR2: SGHTA and FQGTGA. The CDR3 protein is CASSLGLAGGFNEQFF. Written as DNA, the CDR3 is TGTGCCAGCAGCTTGGGACTAGCGGGAGGATTCAATGAGCAGTTCTTC. The full variable domain, completed using reference TRBV7-3 and TRBJ2-1, is GAGVSQTPSNKVTEKGKYVELRCDPISGHTALYWYRQSLGQGPEFLIYFQGTGAADDSGLPNDRFFAVRPEGSVSTLKIQRTERGDSAVYLCASSLGLAGGFNEQFFGPGTRLTVL.

This rearrangement joins TRBV5-4 to TRBJ2-1; D perhaps matches TRBD1 (5 bases). V was pared by 2 bases and J by 3 bases, with 9 bases between. The CDR3 is 14 amino acids. The V gene's germline CDR1 is SGHNT and CDR2 YYREEE (reference sequence). The CDR3: CASSFSRVYNEQFF. The CDR3 nucleotides are TGTGCCAGCAGCTTTAGCAGGGTCTACAATGAGCAGTTCTTC.

This clone was picked up a small number of times. The chain employs TRBV9 and TRBJ1-1; no definite D call. The germline V and J ends were trimmed by 3 bases and 5 bases, with 17 bases remaining between them. The CDR3 is made up of 15 amino acids. Germline values: CDR1 SGDLS, CDR2 YYNGEE. The CDR3 DNA follows: TGTGCCAGCAGCGCCGATGGACGGGAGGGTACTGAAGCTTTCTTT. This encodes CASSADGREGTEAFF. The full variable domain, completed using reference TRBV9 and TRBJ1-1, is DSGVTQTPKHLITATGQRVTLRCSPRSGDLSVYWYQQSLDQGLQFLIQYYNGEERAKGNILERFSAQQFPDLHSELNLSSLELGDSALYFCASSADGREGTEAFFGQGTRLTVV.

This sequence joins TRBV10-3 and TRBJ1-1, with 7 positions matching TRBD1. CDR3 length equals 14 residues. The V gene end was trimmed by 6 bases and the J gene end by 0 bases; junction bases not matched to a gene: 4. Germline values: CDR1 ENHRY, CDR2 SYGVKD. CDR3 protein: CAISQGQMNTEAFF. The CDR3, as DNA: TGTGCCATCAGCCAGGGACAGATGAACACTGAAGCTTTCTTT.

V usage is TRBV28 and J usage is TRBJ1-2, with D tentatively TRBD1 (5 bases). Trimming removed 7 bases at V and 3 bases at J, with 18 bases between. Germline assignment: CDR1 MDHEN and CDR2 SYDVKM. This CDR3 has 15 amino acids. The CDR3 is CASTLPSGGYYGYTF. CDR3 sequence (DNA): TGTGCCAGCACCTTGCCGTCGGGGGGGTACTATGGCTACACCTTC.

The rearrangement links TRBV9 to TRBJ2-1; weak D call: TRBD2 (6 bases). This CDR3 comprises 16 residues. Germline assignment: CDR1 SGDLS and CDR2 YYNGEE. The V and J ends lost 3 bases and 0 bases respectively, with 13 bases between them. The CDR3 DNA follows: TGTGCCAGCAGCGCCATGGGGGGAAGCTCCTACAATGAGCAGTTCTTC. Translated: CASSAMGGSSYNEQFF.

The chain links TRBV5-1 to TRBJ2-3; 7 bases line up with TRBD2. CDR1 and CDR2 from the germline V gene are SGHRS and YFSETQ. V was pared by 0 bases and J by 3 bases, with 10 bases of the junction left unmatched. The CDR3 runs 17 residues. The CDR3 here is CASSLDVGGSGTDTQYF. The CDR3 nucleotides read TGCGCCAGCAGCTTGGACGTCGGCGGGAGTGGGACAGATACGCAGTATTTT. The full variable domain, completed using reference TRBV5-1 and TRBJ2-3, is KAGVTQTPRYLIKTRGQQVTLSCSPISGHRSVSWYQQTPGQGLQFLFEYFSETQRNKGNFPGRFSGRQFSNSRSEMNVSTLELGDSALYLCASSLDVGGSGTDTQYFGPGTRLTVL.

This chain's CDR3 is CASSRLAGVGETQYF. The CDR3 coding sequence is TGCGCCAGCAGCCGGCTAGCGGGAGTGGGGGAGACCCAGTACTTC. The chain recombines TRBV4-1 with TRBJ2-5, with 10 bases identical to TRBD2. V gave up 4 bases and J gave up 5 bases; unmatched junction bases: 7. The CDR3 sequence is 15 residues long. Germline V gives CDR1 MGHRA, CDR2 YSYEKL.

The chain links TRBV7-3 to TRBJ2-7, with D perhaps TRBD1 (6 bases). Germline assignment: CDR1 SGHTA and CDR2 FQGTGA. The V end lost 7 bases, the J end lost 3 bases, and 22 bases lay between the germline ends. This CDR3 has 16 amino acids. The CDR3 region has the DNA TGTGCCAGCACCCCGATAGGACAGACGCTAGACTACGAGCAGTACTTC. Translated, it gives CASTPIGQTLDYEQYF. Full variable domain (rest looked up from reference TRBV7-3 and TRBJ2-7): GAGVSQTPSNKVTEKGKYVELRCDPISGHTALYWYRQSLGQGPEFLIYFQGTGAADDSGLPNDRFFAVRPEGSVSTLKIQRTERGDSAVYLCASTPIGQTLDYEQYFGPGTRLTVT.

As for this clone: This specimen includes other DNA sequences encoding the same CDR3. J is TRBJ1-1 and V is TRBV4-1, with 8 bases that match TRBD1. Germline loops: CDR1 MGHRA, CDR2 YSYEKL. V lost 1 base, J lost 4 bases, and 2 bases stayed unmatched. The CDR3 extends over 14 amino acids. CDR3 coding DNA: TGCGCCAGCAGCCAAGCCGGACAGGGCACTGAAGCTTTCTTT. Residues: CASSQAGQGTEAFF.

This chain uses TRBV5-1 with TRBJ2-1; 7 bases fit TRBD1. Germline CDR1 SGHRS, CDR2 YFSETQ. Unmatched junction bases numbered 4, after V lost 0 bases and J lost 4 bases. The CDR3 spans 15 residues. Here the CDR3 reads CASSLVQGYYNEQFF. The CDR3 DNA sequence: TGCGCCAGCAGCTTGGTACAGGGGTATTACAATGAGCAGTTCTTC.

This clone was detected only a few times. The conserved final phenylalanine or tryptophan is absent from the CDR3, which likely points to a read error. The DNA is omitted, as the CDR3 cannot be located on it reliably, and the CDR3 follows TCRdb's listing. The chain uses TRBV28 and TRBJ2-3; the D call of TRBD1 is as the table states it, not checked on the DNA. Germline V lookup: CDR1 MDHEN, CDR2 SYDVKM. The CDR3 adds up to 13 amino acids, both ends counted. Here the CDR3 reads CASTTGQGSILRV.

V gene TRBV18 combines with J gene TRBJ2-7, with 8 bases that match TRBD2. Looked up from germline, CDR1 is KGHSH and CDR2 is LQKENI. CDR3 size: 15 residues. V lost 3 bases and J lost 8; bases outside the gene matches: 12. For the CDR3, the DNA is TGTGCCAGCTCACCGCGGACCGGGACTAGTCACCAGCAGTACTTC. Protein sequence: CASSPRTGTSHQQYF.

The gene calls are TRBV4-1 and TRBJ2-1; D is ambiguous. CDR3 length: 13 residues. Germline V gene sequence: CDR1 MGHRA, CDR2 YSYEKL. Trimming pared 0 bases from V and 4 bases from J, leaving 4 bases between. CDR3 DNA: TGCGCCAGCAGCCAAGAGCGGTACAATGAGCAGTTCTTC. Translation: CASSQERYNEQFF.

The genes are TRBV5-4 and TRBJ1-1; 7 positions agree with TRBD1. From germline, CDR1 is SGHNT and CDR2 YYREEE (reference sequence). J lost 5 bases, V lost 6 bases, and 10 bases had no gene match. The CDR3 is 14 amino acids. The CDR3 is CASTVDRSLTEAFF. The DNA of the CDR3 is TGTGCCAGCACTGTGGACAGGTCTTTGACTGAAGCTTTCTTT.

The rearrangement links TRBV9 to TRBJ2-1; tentative D call: TRBD2 (6 bases). Germline CDR1 is SGDLS and CDR2 is YYNGEE. Between the trimmed V and J ends, which lost 2 bases and 6 bases, there was a span of 21 bases. This CDR3 is built from 17 residues. CDR3 bases: TGTGCCAGCAGCGTGGGGGTAGCGGTTAACCGGGCCAATGAGCAGTTCTTC. This encodes CASSVGVAVNRANEQFF.

The V gene is TRBV7-2, the J gene TRBJ2-3, with 8 bases lining up with TRBD1. The J segment lost 6 bases and the V segment lost 3 bases, leaving 8 bases of the junction unmatched. This CDR3 has 15 residues. CDR1 and CDR2 (germline): SGHTA, FQGNSA. Here the CDR3 reads CASSLRTGSGDTQYF. The CDR3 DNA follows: TGTGCCAGCAGCTTGAGGACAGGGTCTGGGGATACGCAGTATTTT.

This clone was seen a handful of times. The chain links TRBV12-5 to TRBJ2-5; D is ambiguous. Between the trimmed V and J ends, which lost 6 bases and 0 bases, there was a span of 5 bases. This CDR3 comprises 12 residues. The germline gives CDR1 LGHNT, CDR2 FRNRAP. Written as DNA, the CDR3 is TGTGCTAGTGGACATAACCAAGAGACCCAGTACTTC. Translated, it gives CASGHNQETQYF.

This clone was observed a few times. The chain combines TRBV28 with TRBJ1-5; D is possibly TRBD1 (6 bases). This CDR3 region has 15 residues. Germline assignment: CDR1 MDHEN and CDR2 SYDVKM. The germline V and J ends were trimmed by 5 bases and 2 bases, with 13 bases remaining between them. CDR3 loop: CASSPGGAGNQPQHF. CDR3 nucleotides: TGTGCCAGCAGTCCGGGGGGCGCCGGCAATCAGCCCCAGCATTTT.

A remark on this clone: Relative to the germline gene, one junction end is altered; a read error may explain this. The V call is TRBV5-1, the J call TRBJ2-5; the match to TRBD1 covers 8 bases. CDR1 and CDR2 (germline): SGHRS, YFSETQ. CDR3 length: 14 residues. The CDR3 DNA sequence: TGCGCCAGCAGCCAGCCGGGACAGGCCTCTAGACCGGACTTC. It codes for CASSQPGQASRPDF.

In DNA, the CDR3 is TGCGCCAGCAGCCAACCCGGGACTAGCGGGAGGGCGGGCGGGGAGCTGTTTTTT. This codes for CASSQPGTSGRAGGELFF. The chain is built from TRBV4-1 and TRBJ2-2, with 16 bases fitting TRBD2. The junction had 7 bases not matched to a gene; V was cut back by 2 bases and J by 7 bases. The CDR3 is made up of 18 amino acids. Germline V lookup: CDR1 MGHRA, CDR2 YSYEKL.

The chain is built from TRBV2 and TRBJ2-2; 7 bases line up with TRBD1. Germline assignment: CDR1 SNHLY and CDR2 FYNNEI. J gave up 5 bases and V 7 bases, and 4 bases lay outside the gene matches. The CDR3 has 13 residues. This CDR3 is CASKTGRTGELFF. In nucleotides, the CDR3 is TGTGCCAGCAAGACAGGGCGAACCGGGGAGCTGTTTTTT.

This clone was observed a few times. V and J are TRBV28 and TRBJ2-7; 11 positions agree with TRBD1. The CDR3 is made up of 13 amino acids. The V gene end was trimmed by 6 bases and the J gene end by 11 bases; junction bases not matched to a gene: 9. Per germline, CDR1 MDHEN and CDR2 SYDVKM. This CDR3 reads CASRAPGQGEEYF. The CDR3 DNA is TGTGCCAGCAGGGCCCCGGGACAGGGGGAGGAGTACTTC.

This clone was observed a few times. CDR3 DNA sequence: TGCGCCAGCAGCCAAGTTGCGAAAGCCTATGGCTACACCTTC. Translating it yields CASSQVAKAYGYTF. The genes are TRBV4-1 and TRBJ1-2; D gene unclear. CDR1 is MGHRA and CDR2 is YSYEKL in the germline V gene. V was shortened by 1 base and J by 4 bases, with 10 bases between the two germline ends. This CDR3 is 14 amino acids long.

This clone has just a few counts. The chain carries TRBV4-1 and TRBJ2-3; 8 positions match TRBD2. The germline V gene encodes CDR1 MGHRA and CDR2 YSYEKL. Unmatched junction bases numbered 6, after V lost 3 bases and J lost 1 base. The CDR3 extends over 16 amino acids. The chain's CDR3 is CASSHLSAGGTDTQYF. CDR3 DNA sequence: TGCGCCAGCAGCCACCTCTCAGCGGGAGGCACAGATACGCAGTATTTT.

This clone has a handful of counts. The chain has TRBV30 and TRBJ2-1, with D tentatively TRBD2 (6 bases). Germline V CDR1 and CDR2: GTSNPN, SVGIG (reference sequence). V lost 0 bases and J lost 5, with 11 bases in between. This CDR3 contains 14 residues. The CDR3 reads CAWSVGLYNNEQFF. The CDR3 nucleotides are TGTGCCTGGAGTGTGGGACTTTACAACAATGAGCAGTTCTTC.